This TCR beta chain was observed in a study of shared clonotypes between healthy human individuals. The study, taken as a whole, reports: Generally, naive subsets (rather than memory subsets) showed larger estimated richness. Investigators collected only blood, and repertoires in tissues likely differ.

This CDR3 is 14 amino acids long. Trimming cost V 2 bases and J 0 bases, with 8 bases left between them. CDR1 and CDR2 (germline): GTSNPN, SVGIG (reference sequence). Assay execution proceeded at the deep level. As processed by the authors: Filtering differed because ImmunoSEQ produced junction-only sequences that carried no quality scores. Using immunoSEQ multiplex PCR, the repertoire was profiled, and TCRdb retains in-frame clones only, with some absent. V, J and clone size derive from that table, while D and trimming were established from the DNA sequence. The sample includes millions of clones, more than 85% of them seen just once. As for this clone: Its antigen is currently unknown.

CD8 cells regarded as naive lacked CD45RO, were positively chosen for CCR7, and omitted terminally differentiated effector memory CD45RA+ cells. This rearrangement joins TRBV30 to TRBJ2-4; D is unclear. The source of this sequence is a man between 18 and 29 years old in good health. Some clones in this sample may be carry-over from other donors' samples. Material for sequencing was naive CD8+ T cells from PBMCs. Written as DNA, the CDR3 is TGTGCCTGGAGTTCCTACACAGCCAAAAACATTCAGTACTTC. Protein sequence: CAWSSYTAKNIQYF.